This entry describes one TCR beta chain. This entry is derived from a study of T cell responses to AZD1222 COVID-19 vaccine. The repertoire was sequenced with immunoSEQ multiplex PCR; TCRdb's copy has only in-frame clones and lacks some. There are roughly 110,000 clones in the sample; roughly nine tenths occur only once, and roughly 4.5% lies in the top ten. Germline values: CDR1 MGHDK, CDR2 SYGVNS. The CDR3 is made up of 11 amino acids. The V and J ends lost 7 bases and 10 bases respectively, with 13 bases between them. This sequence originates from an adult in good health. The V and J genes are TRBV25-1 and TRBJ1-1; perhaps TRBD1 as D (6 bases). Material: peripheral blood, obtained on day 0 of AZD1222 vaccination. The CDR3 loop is CASMGGRLAFF. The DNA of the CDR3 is TGTGCCAGCATGGGGGGCAGATTAGCTTTCTTT. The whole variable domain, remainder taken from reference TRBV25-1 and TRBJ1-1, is EADIYQTPRYLVIGTGKKITLECSQTMGHDKMYWYQQDPGMELHLIHYSYGVNSTEKGDLSSESTVSRIRTEHFPLTLESARPSHTSQYLCASMGGRLAFFGQGTRLTVV.